These 19 T cell receptor beta chains originate from one sample sequenced in a study of cytomegalovirus exposure and HLA in healthy donors. The PCR made use of 60 Vbeta and 13 Jbeta primers. Here immunoSEQ multiplex PCR was the method, and the copy in TCRdb shows in-frame clones only, minus some. The table includes roughly 160,000 clones, more than 70% detected once. Material: PBMCs. Source of these receptors: a woman aged 40-49 years in good health and CMV-seropositive.

The chain employs TRBV6-6 and TRBJ2-3; 8 bases match TRBD1. The germline V gene has CDR1 MNHNY and CDR2 SVGAGI (reference sequence). The CDR3 extends over 15 amino acids. Unmatched junction bases numbered 7, after V lost 2 bases and J lost 6 bases. As DNA, the CDR3 is TGTGCCAGCAGTTACACGGACAGGGCCCCCGATACGCAGTATTTT. Protein: CASSYTDRAPDTQYF.

The V call is TRBV5-1, the J call TRBJ1-6, with D tentatively TRBD1 (6 bases). The CDR3 has 16 residues. Between the trimmed V and J ends, which lost 0 bases and 10 bases, there was a span of 17 bases. From germline, CDR1 is SGHRS and CDR2 YFSETQ. The CDR3 protein is CASSLAYGGLGSPLHF. The CDR3 nucleotides read TGCGCCAGCAGCTTGGCGTACGGGGGGCTGGGATCACCCCTCCACTTT.

This clone showed up just once. This rearrangement joins TRBV28 to TRBJ1-2; 10 nucleotides match TRBD1. CDR1 is MDHEN, CDR2 SYDVKM, per germline. The CDR3 extends over 15 amino acids. V lost 9 bases, J lost 5 bases, and 12 bases stayed unmatched. The CDR3 spells CASVKGGQGVYGYTF. The CDR3 DNA is TGTGCCAGTGTGAAAGGTGGACAGGGGGTTTATGGCTACACCTTC.

The genes are TRBV27 and TRBJ2-5; 7 bases are shared with TRBD2. Germline V CDR1 and CDR2: MNHEY, SMNVEV (reference sequence). V was pared by 6 bases and J by 2 bases, with 6 bases of the junction left unmatched. This CDR3 contains 14 residues. The CDR3 loop is CASRPAGAQETQYF. The CDR3 coding sequence is TGTGCCAGCAGGCCCGCGGGAGCTCAAGAGACCCAGTACTTC.

The chain carries TRBV6-5 and TRBJ2-7; the match to TRBD1 covers 9 bases. The CDR3 consists of 14 residues. Losses at the gene ends were 10 bases for V and 6 bases for J; bases not matched to a gene: 13. Germline V gene lookup returns CDR1 MNHEY and CDR2 SVGAGI. CDR3 loop: CATKGDRARREQYF. CDR3 DNA sequence: TGTGCCACAAAAGGGGACAGGGCTCGGCGCGAGCAGTACTTC.

The genes are TRBV27 and TRBJ2-2; 9 bases are a match to TRBD1. The CDR3 loop spans 16 amino acids. CDR1 and CDR2 from the germline V gene are MNHEY and SMNVEV (reference sequence). Trimming took 4 bases from V and 4 from J; bases not matched to a gene: 7. The chain's CDR3 is CASSSGTGKLTGELFF. CDR3 DNA sequence: TGTGCCAGCAGTTCCGGGACAGGGAAACTCACCGGGGAGCTGTTTTTT.

The chain carries TRBV5-1 and TRBJ2-2; D is perhaps TRBD2 (5 bases). The CDR3 consists of 14 residues. V lost 0 bases, J lost 5 bases, and 8 bases lay in between. Germline-derived CDR1 and CDR2 are SGHRS and YFSETQ. DNA of the CDR3: TGCGCCAGCAGCTTGGCCTGGACTACCGGGGAGCTGTTTTTT. Its protein product is CASSLAWTTGELFF. The full variable domain, completed using reference TRBV5-1 and TRBJ2-2, is KAGVTQTPRYLIKTRGQQVTLSCSPISGHRSVSWYQQTPGQGLQFLFEYFSETQRNKGNFPGRFSGRQFSNSRSEMNVSTLELGDSALYLCASSLAWTTGELFFGEGSRLTVL.

This clone was recorded a few times. The rearrangement links TRBV7-3 to TRBJ2-3, with a tentative D call TRBD2 (6 bases). The CDR3 consists of 16 residues. V lost 5 bases to trimming and J lost 2 bases, with 17 bases between them. Germline V CDR1 and CDR2: SGHTA, FQGTGA. The DNA for the CDR3 is TGTGCCAGCAGCCCCCGCCCGGGACTGAACACAGATACGCAGTATTTT. Protein: CASSPRPGLNTDTQYF.

The chain links TRBV28 to TRBJ2-5; D not certain. V lost 8 bases and J lost 7, with 11 bases in between. The CDR3 loop spans 11 amino acids. In germline, CDR1 is MDHEN, CDR2 SYDVKM. The CDR3 is CASGSSGTQYF. The CDR3 DNA follows: TGTGCCAGCGGCTCCTCAGGGACCCAGTACTTC.

This chain joins TRBV9 and TRBJ2-3, with D possibly matching TRBD2 (5 bases). CDR1 is SGDLS, CDR2 YYNGEE, per germline. This CDR3 region has 15 residues. V dropped 3 bases and J dropped 2 bases, with 13 bases sitting between them. The CDR3 DNA reads TGTGCCAGCAGCGCTCCGGGATACTACACAGATACGCAGTATTTT. Its protein product is CASSAPGYYTDTQYF.

The V call is TRBV9, the J call TRBJ2-1; TRBD2 aligns across 7 bases. V lost 4 bases and J lost 4; bases outside the gene matches: 11. The V gene's germline CDR1 is SGDLS and CDR2 YYNGEE. The CDR3 is 16 residues long. CDR3 DNA sequence: TGTGCCAGCAGCCCCCACCCTCGGGGAGGGTACAATGAGCAGTTCTTC. Its protein is CASSPHPRGGYNEQFF.

On this clone: This CDR3 is also generated by other DNA sequences in the sample. This chain joins TRBV7-8 and TRBJ1-2; D might be TRBD1 (5 bases). The CDR3 is 16 amino acids. Trimming removed 1 base from V and 9 bases from J, with 21 bases in between. Germline-derived CDR1 and CDR2 are SGHVS and FQNEAQ. Here the CDR3 reads CASSLVANGGRMSYTF. CDR3 in DNA: TGTGCCAGCAGCTTAGTTGCAAACGGGGGAAGAATGAGCTACACCTTC. Complete variable domain (other parts from reference TRBV7-8 and TRBJ1-2): GAGVSQSPRYKVAKRGQDVALRCDPISGHVSLFWYQQALGQGPEFLTYFQNEAQLDKSGLPSDRFFAERPEGSVSTLKIQRTQQEDSAVYLCASSLVANGGRMSYTFGSGTRLTVV.

V gene TRBV11-2 combines with J gene TRBJ1-2; D is possibly TRBD1 (6 bases). Germline CDR1 is SGHAT and CDR2 is FQNNGV. The CDR3 sequence is 13 residues long. V shed 3 bases and J shed 4 bases, with 9 bases lying between them. The CDR3, as DNA: TGTGCCAGCAGCTTGGCAGGGGCCTATGGCTACACCTTC. It encodes CASSLAGAYGYTF.

The rearrangement links TRBV5-8 to TRBJ1-3; perhaps TRBD1 as D (6 bases). CDR3 length: 15 amino acids. From germline, CDR1 is SGHTS and CDR2 YDEGEE. Deletions cut 5 bases from V and 0 bases from J, with 12 bases between. The CDR3 is CASRLDRTSGNTIYF. In nucleotides, the CDR3 is TGTGCCAGCAGGTTAGACAGGACCTCTGGAAACACCATATATTTT.

This clone turned up a few times. The rearrangement joins TRBV7-2 to TRBJ2-5; no clear D gene. Trimming stripped 7 bases from V and 5 bases from J, with 14 bases between. The CDR3 has 13 amino acids. Germline CDR1 is SGHTA and CDR2 is FQGNSA. The CDR3 protein is CASTFPPGETQYF. The CDR3 coding sequence is TGTGCCAGCACCTTCCCACCCGGGGAGACCCAGTACTTC.

V usage is TRBV10-3 and J usage is TRBJ1-2, with D unresolved. This CDR3 contains 13 residues. Germline V gives CDR1 ENHRY, CDR2 SYGVKD. V shed 7 bases and J shed 3 bases, with 12 bases lying between them. CDR3 region: CAITSGIDYGYTF. In DNA, the CDR3 is TGTGCCATCACTTCGGGAATTGACTATGGCTACACCTTC.

J is TRBJ1-1 and V is TRBV30; possibly TRBD1 for D (6 bases). Germline V gene sequence: CDR1 GTSNPN, CDR2 SVGIG (reference sequence). The V gene lost 5 bases and the J gene lost 2 bases, with 12 bases spanning the gap. The CDR3 extends over 13 amino acids. The CDR3 here is CAWEQGQNTEAFF. The CDR3 nucleotides read TGTGCCTGGGAACAGGGCCAAAACACTGAAGCTTTCTTT. The entire variable domain, with the rest obtained from reference TRBV30 and TRBJ1-1, is as follows: SQTIHQWPATLVQPVGSPLSLECTVEGTSNPNLYWYRQAAGRGLQLLFYSVGIGQISSEVPQNLSASRPQDRQFILSSKKLLLSDSGFYLCAWEQGQNTEAFFGQGTRLTVV.

A few counts support this clone. The chain combines TRBV5-1 with TRBJ2-3, with unresolved D. There are 15 residues in the CDR3. With 2 bases removed from V and 3 bases from J, the gap between germline ends came to 13 bases. The germline gives CDR1 SGHRS, CDR2 YFSETQ. CDR3: CASSLPTQKTDTQYF. CDR3 coding DNA: TGCGCCAGCAGCTTACCGACTCAAAAAACAGATACGCAGTATTTT.

This chain joins TRBV6-5 and TRBJ1-1, with D unclear. V was shortened by 2 bases and J by 2 bases, with 9 bases between the two germline ends. The CDR3 contains 14 residues. Germline V gives CDR1 MNHEY, CDR2 SVGAGI. The CDR3 reads CASSYLAENTEAFF. CDR3 coding DNA: TGTGCCAGCAGTTACCTGGCAGAAAACACTGAAGCTTTCTTT.